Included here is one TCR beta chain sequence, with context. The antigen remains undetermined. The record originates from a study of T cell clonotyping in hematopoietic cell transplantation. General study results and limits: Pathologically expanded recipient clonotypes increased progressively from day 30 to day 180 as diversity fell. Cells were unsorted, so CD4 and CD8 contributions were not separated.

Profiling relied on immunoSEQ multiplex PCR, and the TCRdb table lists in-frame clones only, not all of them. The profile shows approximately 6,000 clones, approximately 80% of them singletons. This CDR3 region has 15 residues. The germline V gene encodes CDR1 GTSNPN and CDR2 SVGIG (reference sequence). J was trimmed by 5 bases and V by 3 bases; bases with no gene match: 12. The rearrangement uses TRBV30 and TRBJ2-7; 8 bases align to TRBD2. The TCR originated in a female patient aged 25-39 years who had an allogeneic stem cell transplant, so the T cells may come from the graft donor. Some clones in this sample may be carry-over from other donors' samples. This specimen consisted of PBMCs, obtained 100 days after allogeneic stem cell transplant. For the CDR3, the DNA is TGTGCCTGGAGGGCCGCCCGGGGGGGCCTCCACGAGCAGTACTTC. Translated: CAWRAARGGLHEQYF.